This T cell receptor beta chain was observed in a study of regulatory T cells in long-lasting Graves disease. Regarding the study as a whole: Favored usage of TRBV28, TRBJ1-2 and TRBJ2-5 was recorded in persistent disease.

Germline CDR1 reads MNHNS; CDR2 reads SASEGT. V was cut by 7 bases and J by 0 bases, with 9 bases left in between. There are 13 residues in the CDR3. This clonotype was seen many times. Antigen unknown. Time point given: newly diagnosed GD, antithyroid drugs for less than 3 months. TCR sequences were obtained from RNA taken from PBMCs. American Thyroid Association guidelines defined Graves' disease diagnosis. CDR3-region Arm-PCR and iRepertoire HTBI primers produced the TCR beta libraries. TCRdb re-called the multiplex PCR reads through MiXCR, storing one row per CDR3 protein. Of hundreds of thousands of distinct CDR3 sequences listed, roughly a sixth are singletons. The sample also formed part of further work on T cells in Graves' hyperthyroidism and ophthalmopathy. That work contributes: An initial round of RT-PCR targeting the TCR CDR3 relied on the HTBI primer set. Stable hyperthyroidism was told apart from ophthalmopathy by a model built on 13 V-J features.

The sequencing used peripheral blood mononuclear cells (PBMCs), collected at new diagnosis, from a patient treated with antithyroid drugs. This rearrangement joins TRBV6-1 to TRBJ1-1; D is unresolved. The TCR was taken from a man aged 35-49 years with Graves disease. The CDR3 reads CASMRILNTEAFF. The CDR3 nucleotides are TGTGCCAGCATGCGGATACTGAACACTGAAGCTTTCTTT.